This T cell receptor (beta chain) was found in a study of T cell responses to AZD1222 COVID-19 vaccine. TCRdb's table, derived via immunoSEQ multiplex PCR, lists solely in-frame clones and lacks some. Of 90,000 to 95,000 clones listed, approximately 88% are singletons. Germline V gene lookup returns CDR1 MNHEY and CDR2 SVGEGT. Trimming removed 6 bases at V and 4 bases at J, with 16 bases between. The length of the CDR3 is 14 residues. Material: peripheral blood, obtained 28 days after the second AZD1222 dose. This TCR was recovered from an adult who received the AZD1222 COVID-19 vaccine. The chain has TRBV6-2 or TRBV6-3 and TRBJ2-7; tentatively, D is TRBD1 (8 bases). The CDR3 region has the DNA TGTGCCAGCAGCTTCCAACAGGGGGGGTACGAGCAGTACTTC. The encoded protein is CASSFQQGGYEQYF.